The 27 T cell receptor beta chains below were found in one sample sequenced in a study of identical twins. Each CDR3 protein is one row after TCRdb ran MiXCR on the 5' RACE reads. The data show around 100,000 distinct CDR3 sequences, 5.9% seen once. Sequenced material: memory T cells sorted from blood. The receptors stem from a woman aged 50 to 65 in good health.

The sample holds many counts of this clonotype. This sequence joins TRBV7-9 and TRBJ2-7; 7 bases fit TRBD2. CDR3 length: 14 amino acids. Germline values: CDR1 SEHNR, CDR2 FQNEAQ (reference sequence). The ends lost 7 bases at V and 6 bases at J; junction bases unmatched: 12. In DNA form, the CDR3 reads TGTGCCAGCACCTGGGGGGGGTCCTGGGGCGAGCAGTACTTC. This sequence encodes CASTWGGSWGEQYF.

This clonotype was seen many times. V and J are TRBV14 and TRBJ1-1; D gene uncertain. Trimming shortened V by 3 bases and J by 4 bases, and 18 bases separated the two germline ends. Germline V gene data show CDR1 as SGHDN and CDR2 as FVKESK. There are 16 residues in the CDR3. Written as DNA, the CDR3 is TGTGCCAGCAGCCACATGTCAGTCGGGCCCAGCACTGAAGCTTTCTTT. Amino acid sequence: CASSHMSVGPSTEAFF.

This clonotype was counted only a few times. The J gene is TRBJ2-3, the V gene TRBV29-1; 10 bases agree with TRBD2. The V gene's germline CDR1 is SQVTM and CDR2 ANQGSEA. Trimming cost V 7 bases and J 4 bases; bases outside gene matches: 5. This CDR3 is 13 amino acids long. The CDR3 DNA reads TGCAGCGCTGGAGCGGGAGGGGCAGATACGCAGTATTTT. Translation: CSAGAGGADTQYF.

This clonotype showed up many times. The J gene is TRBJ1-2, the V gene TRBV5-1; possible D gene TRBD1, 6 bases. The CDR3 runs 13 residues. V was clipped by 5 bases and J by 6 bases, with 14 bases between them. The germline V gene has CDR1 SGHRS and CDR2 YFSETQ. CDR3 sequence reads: CASRLTGSDGYTF. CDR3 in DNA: TGCGCCAGCAGACTTACAGGGTCCGATGGCTACACCTTC.

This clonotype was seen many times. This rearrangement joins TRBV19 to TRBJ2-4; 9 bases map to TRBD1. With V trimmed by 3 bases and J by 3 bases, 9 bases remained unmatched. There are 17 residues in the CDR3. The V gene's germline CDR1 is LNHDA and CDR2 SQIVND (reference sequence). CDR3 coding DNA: TGTGCCAGTAGTATTGGCGGGGGACAGGGACTCAAAAACATTCAGTACTTC. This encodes CASSIGGGQGLKNIQYF. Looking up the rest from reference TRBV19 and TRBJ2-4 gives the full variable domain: DGGITQSPKYLFRKEGQNVTLSCEQNLNHDAMYWYRQDPGQGLRLIYYSQIVNDFQKGDIAEGYSVSREKKESFPLTVTSAQKNPTAFYLCASSIGGGQGLKNIQYFGAGTRLSVL.

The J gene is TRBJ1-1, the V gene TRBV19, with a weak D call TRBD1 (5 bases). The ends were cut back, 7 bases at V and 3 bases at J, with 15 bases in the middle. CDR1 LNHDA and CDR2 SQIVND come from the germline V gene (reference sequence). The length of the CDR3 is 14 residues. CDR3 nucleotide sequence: TGTGCCAGTACCGCAGGGACCCGTGACACTGAAGCTTTCTTT. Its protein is CASTAGTRDTEAFF.

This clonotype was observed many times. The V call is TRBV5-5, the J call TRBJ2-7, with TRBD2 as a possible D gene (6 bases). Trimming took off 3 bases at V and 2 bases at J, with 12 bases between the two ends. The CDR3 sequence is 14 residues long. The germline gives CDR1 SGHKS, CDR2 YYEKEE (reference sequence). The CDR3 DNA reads TGTGCCAGCAGCTGGTTGGAGGGCCCCTACGAGCAGTACGTC. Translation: CASSWLEGPYEQYV.

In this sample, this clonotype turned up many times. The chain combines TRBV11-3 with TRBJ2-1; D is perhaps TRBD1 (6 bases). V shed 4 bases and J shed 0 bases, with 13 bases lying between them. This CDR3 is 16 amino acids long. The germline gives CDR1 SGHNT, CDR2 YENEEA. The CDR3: CASSSRGRGSYNEQFF. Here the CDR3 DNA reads TGTGCCAGCAGCTCCAGGGGCCGGGGCTCCTACAATGAGCAGTTCTTC.

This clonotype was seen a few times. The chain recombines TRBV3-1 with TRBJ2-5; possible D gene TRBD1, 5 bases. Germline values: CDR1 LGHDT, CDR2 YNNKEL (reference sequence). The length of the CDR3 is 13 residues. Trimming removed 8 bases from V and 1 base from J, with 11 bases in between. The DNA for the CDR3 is TGTGCCAGCCAGCCGACAGTCCAAGAGACCCAGTACTTC. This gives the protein CASQPTVQETQYF.

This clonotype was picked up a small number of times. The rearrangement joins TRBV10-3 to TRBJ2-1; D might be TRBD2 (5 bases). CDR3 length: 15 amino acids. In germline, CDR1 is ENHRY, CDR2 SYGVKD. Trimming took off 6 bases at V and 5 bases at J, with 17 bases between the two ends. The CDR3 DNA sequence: TGTGCCATCAGAGCAAGCGGTTCTTTAAACAATGAGCAGTTCTTC. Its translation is CAIRASGSLNNEQFF.

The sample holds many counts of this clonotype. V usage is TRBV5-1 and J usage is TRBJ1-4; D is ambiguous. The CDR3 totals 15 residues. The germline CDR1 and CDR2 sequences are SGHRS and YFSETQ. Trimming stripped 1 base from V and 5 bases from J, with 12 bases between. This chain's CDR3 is CASSLRTAENEKLFF. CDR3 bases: TGCGCCAGCAGCTTGAGAACGGCAGAGAATGAAAAACTGTTTTTT.

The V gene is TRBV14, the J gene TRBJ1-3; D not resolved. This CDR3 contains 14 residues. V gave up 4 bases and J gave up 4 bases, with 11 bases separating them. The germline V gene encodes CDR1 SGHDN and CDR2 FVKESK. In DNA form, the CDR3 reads TGTGCCAGCAGCCCAGACACCCTAGGAAACACCATATATTTT. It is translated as CASSPDTLGNTIYF.

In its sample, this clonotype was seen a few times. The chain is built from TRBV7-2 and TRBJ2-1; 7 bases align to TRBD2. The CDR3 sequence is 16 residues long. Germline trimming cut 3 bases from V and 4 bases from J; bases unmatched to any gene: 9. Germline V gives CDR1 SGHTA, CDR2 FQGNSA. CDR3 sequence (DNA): TGTGCCAGCAGCTTCAGAATGGGGGGGATGTACAATGAGCAGTTCTTC. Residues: CASSFRMGGMYNEQFF.

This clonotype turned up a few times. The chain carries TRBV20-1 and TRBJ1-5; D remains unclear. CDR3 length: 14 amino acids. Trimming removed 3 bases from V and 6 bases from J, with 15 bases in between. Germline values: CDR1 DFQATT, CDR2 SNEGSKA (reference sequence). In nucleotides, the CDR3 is TGCAGTGCTAGCGGAGGAGGAAGAGGTCAGCCCCAGCATTTT. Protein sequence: CSASGGGRGQPQHF.

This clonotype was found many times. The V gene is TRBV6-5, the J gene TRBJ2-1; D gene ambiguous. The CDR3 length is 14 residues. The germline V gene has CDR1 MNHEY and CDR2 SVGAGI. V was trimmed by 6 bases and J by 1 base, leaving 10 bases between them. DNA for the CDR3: TGTGCCAGCAGAGAGGTCGGATCCTACAATGAGCAGTTCTTC. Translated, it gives CASREVGSYNEQFF.

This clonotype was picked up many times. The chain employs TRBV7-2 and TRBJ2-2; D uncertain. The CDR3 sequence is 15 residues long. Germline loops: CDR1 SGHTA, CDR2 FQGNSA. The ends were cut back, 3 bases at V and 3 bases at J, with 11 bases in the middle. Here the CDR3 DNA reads TGTGCCAGCAGCTTGGGTGGATTTGACACCGGGGAGCTGTTTTTT. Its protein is CASSLGGFDTGELFF.

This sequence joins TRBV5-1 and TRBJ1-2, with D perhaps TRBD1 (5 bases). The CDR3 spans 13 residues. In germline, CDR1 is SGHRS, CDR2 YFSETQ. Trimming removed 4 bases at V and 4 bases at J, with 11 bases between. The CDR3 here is CASSGTSSYGYTF. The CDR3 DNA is TGCGCCAGCAGCGGGACGTCAAGCTATGGCTACACCTTC. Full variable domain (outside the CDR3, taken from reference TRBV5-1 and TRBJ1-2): KAGVTQTPRYLIKTRGQQVTLSCSPISGHRSVSWYQQTPGQGLQFLFEYFSETQRNKGNFPGRFSGRQFSNSRSEMNVSTLELGDSALYLCASSGTSSYGYTFGSGTRLTVV.

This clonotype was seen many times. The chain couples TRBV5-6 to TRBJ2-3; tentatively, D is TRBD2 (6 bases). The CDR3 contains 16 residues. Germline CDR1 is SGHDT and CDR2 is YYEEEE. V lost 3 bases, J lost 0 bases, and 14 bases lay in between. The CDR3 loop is CASSSFGTVSTDTQYF. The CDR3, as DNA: TGTGCCAGCAGCTCTTTCGGGACTGTAAGCACAGATACGCAGTATTTT.

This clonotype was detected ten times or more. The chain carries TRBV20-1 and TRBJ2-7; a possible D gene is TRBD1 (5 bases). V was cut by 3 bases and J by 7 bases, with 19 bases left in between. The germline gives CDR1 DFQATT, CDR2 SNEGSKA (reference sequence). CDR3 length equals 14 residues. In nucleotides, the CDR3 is TGCAGTGCTAGGATCCGGCCCACCTCAGGGGAGCAGTACTTC. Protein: CSARIRPTSGEQYF.

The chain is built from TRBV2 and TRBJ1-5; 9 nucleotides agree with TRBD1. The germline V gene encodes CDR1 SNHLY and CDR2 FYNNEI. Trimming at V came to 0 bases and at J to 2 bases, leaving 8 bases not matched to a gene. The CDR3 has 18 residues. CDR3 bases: TGTGCCAGCAGTGAAGCGCGAGGGACAGGGATGGGCAATCAGCCCCAGCATTTT. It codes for CASSEARGTGMGNQPQHF. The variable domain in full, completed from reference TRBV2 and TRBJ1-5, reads EPEVTQTPSHQVTQMGQEVILRCVPISNHLYFYWYRQILGQKVEFLVSFYNNEISEKSEIFDDQFSVERPDGSNFTLKIRSTKLEDSAMYFCASSEARGTGMGNQPQHFGDGTRLSIL.

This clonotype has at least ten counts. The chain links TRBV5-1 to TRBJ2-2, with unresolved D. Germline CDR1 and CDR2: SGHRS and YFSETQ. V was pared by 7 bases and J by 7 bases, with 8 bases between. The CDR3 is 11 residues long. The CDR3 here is CASGRNGELFF. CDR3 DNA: TGCGCCAGCGGACGTAACGGGGAGCTGTTTTTT.

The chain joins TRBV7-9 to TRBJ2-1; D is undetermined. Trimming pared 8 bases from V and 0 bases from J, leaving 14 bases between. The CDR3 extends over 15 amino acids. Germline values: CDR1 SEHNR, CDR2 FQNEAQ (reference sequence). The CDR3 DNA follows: TGTGCCAGCCCAGCGCTAGGTGGCTCCTACAATGAGCAGTTCTTC. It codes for CASPALGGSYNEQFF.

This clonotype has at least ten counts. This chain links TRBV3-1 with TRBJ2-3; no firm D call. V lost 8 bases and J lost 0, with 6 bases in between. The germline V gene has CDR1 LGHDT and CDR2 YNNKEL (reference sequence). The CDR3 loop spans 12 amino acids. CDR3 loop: CASADSTDTQYF. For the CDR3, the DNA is TGTGCCAGCGCCGACAGCACAGATACGCAGTATTTT.

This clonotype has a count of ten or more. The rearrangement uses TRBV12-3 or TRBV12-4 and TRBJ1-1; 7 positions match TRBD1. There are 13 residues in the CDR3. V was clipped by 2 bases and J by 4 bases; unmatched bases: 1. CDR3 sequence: CASSLPGGTEAFF. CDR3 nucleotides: TGTGCCAGCAGTTTACCAGGGGGCACTGAAGCTTTCTTT.

CDR3 loop: CSAREAHFPGLQETQYF. Written as DNA, the CDR3 is TGCAGTGCTAGAGAAGCCCATTTTCCGGGACTGCAAGAGACCCAGTACTTC. The rearrangement links TRBV20-1 to TRBJ2-5; D is perhaps TRBD2 (6 bases). Trimming stripped 0 bases from V and 2 bases from J, with 19 bases between. The CDR3 spans 17 residues. Germline V CDR1 and CDR2: DFQATT, SNEGSKA (reference sequence).

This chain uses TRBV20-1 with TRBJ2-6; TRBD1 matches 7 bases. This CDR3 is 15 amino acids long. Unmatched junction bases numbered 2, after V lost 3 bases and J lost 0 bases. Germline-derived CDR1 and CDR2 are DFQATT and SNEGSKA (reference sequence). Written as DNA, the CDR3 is TGCAGTGCTAGTGGGGACAGCTCTGGGGCCAACGTCCTGACTTTC. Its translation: CSASGDSSGANVLTF.

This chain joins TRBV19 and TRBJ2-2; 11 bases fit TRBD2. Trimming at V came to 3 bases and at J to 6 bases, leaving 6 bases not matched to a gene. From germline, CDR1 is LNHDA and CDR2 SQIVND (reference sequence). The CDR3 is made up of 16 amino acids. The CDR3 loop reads CASSMGLAEGAGELFF. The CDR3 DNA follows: TGTGCCAGTAGTATGGGACTAGCGGAGGGGGCCGGGGAGCTGTTTTTT.